This T cell receptor beta chain was documented in a study of shared clonotypes between healthy human individuals. TCRdb's copy holds only in-frame clones and misses some; the assay was immunoSEQ multiplex PCR. Among 2 million to 3 million clones listed, over 85% were seen once. The CDR3 spans 13 residues. CDR1 SGHRS and CDR2 YFSETQ come from the germline V gene. Trimming pared 7 bases from V and 3 bases from J, leaving 13 bases between. The chain carries TRBV5-1 and TRBJ1-1, with a weak D call TRBD1 (5 bases). What was sequenced was naive CD4+ T cells from PBMCs. The subset here: CD45RA+ positively selected. The TCR originated in a man aged 18 to 30 in good health. Some clones in this sample may be carry-over from other donors' samples. CDR3 in amino acids: CASADQGYTEAFF. The CDR3 nucleotides are TGCGCCAGCGCCGACCAGGGATACACTGAAGCTTTCTTT. Combining the CDR3 with reference TRBV5-1 and TRBJ1-1 gives the whole variable domain KAGVTQTPRYLIKTRGQQVTLSCSPISGHRSVSWYQQTPGQGLQFLFEYFSETQRNKGNFPGRFSGRQFSNSRSEMNVSTLELGDSALYLCASADQGYTEAFFGQGTRLTVV.